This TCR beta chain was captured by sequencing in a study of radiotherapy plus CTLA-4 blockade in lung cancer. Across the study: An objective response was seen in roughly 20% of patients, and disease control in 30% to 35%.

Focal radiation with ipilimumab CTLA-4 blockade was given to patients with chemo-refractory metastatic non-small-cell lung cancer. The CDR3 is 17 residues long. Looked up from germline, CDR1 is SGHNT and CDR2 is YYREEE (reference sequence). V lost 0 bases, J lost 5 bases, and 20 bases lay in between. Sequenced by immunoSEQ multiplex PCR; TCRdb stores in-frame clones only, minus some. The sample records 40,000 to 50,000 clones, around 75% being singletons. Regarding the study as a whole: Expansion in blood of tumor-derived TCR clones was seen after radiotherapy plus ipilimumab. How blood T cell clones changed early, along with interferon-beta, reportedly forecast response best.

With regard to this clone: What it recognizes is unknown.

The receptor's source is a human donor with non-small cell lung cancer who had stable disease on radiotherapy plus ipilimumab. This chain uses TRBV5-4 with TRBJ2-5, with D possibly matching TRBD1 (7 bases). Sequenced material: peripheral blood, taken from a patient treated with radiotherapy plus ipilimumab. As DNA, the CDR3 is TGTGCCAGCAGCTTGGGCACCGACAGGGTGGGGAGGGAGACCCAGTACTTC. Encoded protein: CASSLGTDRVGRETQYF.